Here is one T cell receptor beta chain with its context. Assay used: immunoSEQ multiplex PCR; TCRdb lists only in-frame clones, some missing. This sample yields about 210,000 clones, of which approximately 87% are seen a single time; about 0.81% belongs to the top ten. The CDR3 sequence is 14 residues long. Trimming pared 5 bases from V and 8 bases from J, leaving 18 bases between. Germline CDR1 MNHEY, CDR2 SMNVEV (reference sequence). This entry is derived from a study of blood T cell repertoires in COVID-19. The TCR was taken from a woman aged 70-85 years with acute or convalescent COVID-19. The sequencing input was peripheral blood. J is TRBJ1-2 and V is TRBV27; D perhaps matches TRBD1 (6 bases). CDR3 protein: CASSRPDSLGGYTF. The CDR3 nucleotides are TGTGCCAGCAGTCGGCCGGACAGCTTGGGGGGCTACACCTTC.